Below are 23 T cell receptor beta chains sequenced from a single sample in a study of CD8 T cells in Susac syndrome. A quantity of about 0.5 to 1 ug RNA underwent reverse transcription using random hexamers. Each CDR3 protein is one row after TCRdb ran MiXCR on the immunoSEQ multiplex PCR reads. The data show 180,000 or so distinct CDR3 sequences, about 94% seen once. Sequencing was carried out using CD4+ T cells from PBMCs. The receptor set was obtained from a human donor with multiple sclerosis.

The chain couples TRBV27 to TRBJ2-2; D remains ambiguous. Trimming pared 5 bases from V and 3 bases from J, leaving 7 bases between. Germline lookup yields CDR1 MNHEY and CDR2 SMNVEV (reference sequence). The CDR3 length is 13 residues. In DNA, the CDR3 is TGTGCCAGCAGTCGACCGTACACCGGGGAGCTGTTTTTT. The encoded protein is CASSRPYTGELFF.

This clonotype was seen a few times. The chain couples TRBV7-2 to TRBJ2-3; 11 bases align to TRBD2. The CDR3 totals 15 residues. Germline assignment: CDR1 SGHTA and CDR2 FQGNSA. V gave up 3 bases and J gave up 4 bases; unmatched junction bases: 3. The CDR3 sequence is CASSFGLAGSDTQYF. The CDR3 bases are TGTGCCAGCAGCTTCGGACTAGCGGGTTCAGATACGCAGTATTTT.

The rearrangement joins TRBV29-1 to TRBJ1-1; no reliable D call. The CDR3 totals 13 residues. Trimming took off 4 bases at V and 1 base at J, with 10 bases between the two ends. The V gene's germline CDR1 is SQVTM and CDR2 ANQGSEA. The CDR3 bases are TGCAGCGTTGTAGGGCAGGCGAACACTGAAGCTTTCTTT. Its translation is CSVVGQANTEAFF. Looking up the rest from reference TRBV29-1 and TRBJ1-1 gives the full variable domain: SAVISQKPSRDICQRGTSLTIQCQVDSQVTMMFWYRQQPGQSLTLIATANQGSEATYESGFVIDKFPISRPNLTFSTLTVSNMSPEDSSIYLCSVVGQANTEAFFGQGTRLTVV.

The V and J genes are TRBV4-1 and TRBJ1-5; D gene uncertain. The CDR3 totals 15 residues. Germline lookup yields CDR1 MGHRA and CDR2 YSYEKL. V was shortened by 1 base and J by 2 bases, with 9 bases between the two germline ends. CDR3 nucleotide sequence: TGCGCCAGCAGCCAAGGAGAATCTGGCAATCAGCCCCAGCATTTT. This codes for CASSQGESGNQPQHF.

V and J are TRBV3-1 and TRBJ2-7, with D perhaps matching TRBD1 or TRBD2 (5 bases each). CDR1 is LGHDT, CDR2 YNNKEL, per germline (reference sequence). CDR3 length: 13 amino acids. Trimming removed 7 bases from V and 6 bases from J, with 16 bases in between. CDR3: CASKVEGTGEQYF. Written as DNA, the CDR3 is TGTGCCAGCAAAGTGGAAGGGACCGGCGAGCAGTACTTC.

V gene TRBV20-1 combines with J gene TRBJ2-7; D not resolved. The CDR3 has 14 residues. Germline CDR1 is DFQATT and CDR2 is SNEGSKA (reference sequence). The V and J ends lost 1 base and 3 bases respectively, with 13 bases between them. The CDR3, as DNA: TGCAGTGCTAGAGGAGTAAGGCACCTCTACGAGCAGTACTTC. This sequence encodes CSARGVRHLYEQYF.

In this sample, this clonotype turned up once. This chain connects TRBV14 to TRBJ2-1, with 9 bases that match TRBD1. Germline CDR1 SGHDN, CDR2 FVKESK. V trimming: 3 bases; J trimming: 3 bases; junction bases outside the gene matches: 0. This CDR3 has 14 residues. The CDR3 loop is CASSQGQGYNEQFF. The CDR3, as DNA: TGTGCCAGCAGCCAGGGACAGGGCTACAATGAGCAGTTCTTC. The variable domain in full, with the rest retrieved from reference TRBV14 and TRBJ2-1, is EAGVTQFPSHSVIEKGQTVTLRCDPISGHDNLYWYRRVMGKEIKFLLHFVKESKQDESGMPNNRFLAERTGGTYSTLKVQPAELEDSGVYFCASSQGQGYNEQFFGPGTRLTVL.

The chain carries TRBV4-2 and TRBJ1-6; D ambiguous. The CDR3 extends over 15 amino acids. Deletions cut 0 bases from V and 7 bases from J, with 10 bases between. Germline-derived CDR1 and CDR2 are LGHNA and YNFKEQ. The CDR3 region is CASSQEGFRNSPLHF. As DNA, the CDR3 is TGTGCCAGCAGCCAAGAAGGATTCCGAAATTCACCCCTCCACTTT.

The chain uses TRBV15 and TRBJ2-7; the match to TRBD2 covers 16 bases. CDR1 LNHNV and CDR2 YYDKDF come from the germline V gene (reference sequence). J gave up 1 base and V 4 bases, and 7 bases lay outside the gene matches. This CDR3 contains 18 residues. Written as DNA, the CDR3 is TGTGCCACCAGCAAACCGGGACTAGCGGGGGGGTGGTCCTACGAGCAGTACTTC. Residues: CATSKPGLAGGWSYEQYF. Looking up the rest from reference TRBV15 and TRBJ2-7 gives the full variable domain: DAMVIQNPRYQVTQFGKPVTLSCSQTLNHNVMYWYQQKSSQAPKLLFHYYDKDFNNEADTPDNFQSRRPNTSFCFLDIRSPGLGDTAMYLCATSKPGLAGGWSYEQYFGPGTRLTVT.

The V gene is TRBV7-2, the J gene TRBJ2-7; maybe TRBD2 (5 bases). V was trimmed by 1 base and J by 7 bases, leaving 11 bases between them. The germline V gene has CDR1 SGHTA and CDR2 FQGNSA. This CDR3 is built from 13 residues. CDR3 loop: CASSLEEAGEQYF. DNA for the CDR3: TGTGCCAGCAGCTTAGAGGAGGCCGGGGAGCAGTACTTC.

The genes are TRBV30 and TRBJ1-1; D gene ambiguous. The length of the CDR3 is 13 residues. Germline values: CDR1 GTSNPN, CDR2 SVGIG (reference sequence). V lost 5 bases and J lost 1, with 11 bases in between. This CDR3 is CAWAPGWNTEAFF. As DNA, the CDR3 is TGTGCCTGGGCCCCAGGATGGAACACTGAAGCTTTCTTT.

The rearrangement uses TRBV9 and TRBJ1-1, with 11 positions matching TRBD1. The CDR3 sequence is 14 residues long. V dropped 3 bases and J dropped 6; count of bases not matched to a gene: 4. The germline V gene has CDR1 SGDLS and CDR2 YYNGEE. CDR3 in DNA: TGTGCCAGCAGCGCTGGACAGGGGGCTTCTGAAGCTTTCTTT. Amino acid sequence: CASSAGQGASEAFF.

CDR3 nucleotides: TGCGCCAGCAGGAGACAGGTGACCTACGAGCAGTACTTC. It translates to CASRRQVTYEQYF. The chain combines TRBV10-2 with TRBJ2-7, with D possibly matching TRBD1 (6 bases). Trimming pared 6 bases from V and 2 bases from J, leaving 11 bases between. Germline CDR1 reads WSHSY; CDR2 reads SAAADI. CDR3 length: 13 residues.

The V call is TRBV4-1, the J call TRBJ1-2; D uncertain. Trimming cost V 1 base and J 2 bases, with 8 bases left between them. CDR1 MGHRA and CDR2 YSYEKL come from the germline V gene. The CDR3 contains 14 residues. CDR3 DNA sequence: TGCGCCAGCAGCCAAGGGCAGGAAAACTATGGCTACACCTTC. Protein sequence: CASSQGQENYGYTF.

The CDR3 loop reads CASKGGTDTQYF. The CDR3 nucleotides read TGTGCCAGCAAAGGGGGGACAGATACGCAGTATTTT. This rearrangement joins TRBV9 to TRBJ2-3; possibly TRBD1 or TRBD2 for D (6 bases each). The ends were cut back, 6 bases at V and 3 bases at J, with 8 bases in the middle. CDR3 length: 12 residues. CDR1 is SGDLS and CDR2 is YYNGEE in the germline V gene.

This chain uses TRBV30 with TRBJ1-1, with D tentatively TRBD1 (5 bases). Germline V gives CDR1 GTSNPN, CDR2 SVGIG (reference sequence). V gave up 5 bases and J gave up 10 bases, with 11 bases separating them. This CDR3 region has 10 residues. CDR3 amino acids: CAWSGGTAFF. In DNA, the CDR3 is TGTGCCTGGTCGGGGGGAACAGCTTTCTTT.

The V call is TRBV18, the J call TRBJ1-2; D is perhaps TRBD1 (5 bases). Trimming removed 5 bases at V and 5 bases at J, with 12 bases between. The CDR3 sequence is 13 residues long. Germline V gene sequence: CDR1 KGHSH, CDR2 LQKENI. DNA for the CDR3: TGTGCCAGCTCAAGTGGGACTGATTATGGCTACACCTTC. Its protein is CASSSGTDYGYTF.

In this sample, this clonotype turned up once. The chain carries TRBV20-1 and TRBJ2-5; 8 bases are a match to TRBD2. The CDR3 has 14 amino acids. CDR1 is DFQATT and CDR2 is SNEGSKA in the germline V gene (reference sequence). Losses at the gene ends were 5 bases for V and 1 base for J; bases not matched to a gene: 6. The CDR3 here is CSALLAGIQETQYF. CDR3 in DNA: TGCAGTGCTCTCCTAGCGGGCATCCAAGAGACCCAGTACTTC.

V usage is TRBV15 and J usage is TRBJ2-3; maybe TRBD1 (5 bases). The CDR3 runs 17 residues. V dropped 0 bases and J dropped 6 bases, with 19 bases sitting between them. In germline, CDR1 is LNHNV, CDR2 YYDKDF (reference sequence). The CDR3 nucleotides are TGTGCCACCAGCAGAGATCAGTTGGGGCAGGGCGGCGATACGCAGTATTTT. It encodes CATSRDQLGQGGDTQYF.

J is TRBJ1-2 and V is TRBV18; D is unclear. Germline V gene lookup returns CDR1 KGHSH and CDR2 LQKENI. Trimming pared 5 bases from V and 1 base from J, leaving 8 bases between. CDR3 length equals 13 residues. The CDR3, as DNA: TGTGCCAGCTCAGACTCTTTTAACTATGGCTACACCTTC. This codes for CASSDSFNYGYTF.

The V and J genes are TRBV4-2 and TRBJ2-1, with 7 positions matching TRBD2. The CDR3 is 18 residues long. V lost 3 bases, J lost 4 bases, and 15 bases stayed unmatched. Germline values: CDR1 LGHNA, CDR2 YNFKEQ. The CDR3 nucleotides read TGTGCCAGCAGCCAGGGTCTAGCGGCCTCCCCCACATACAATGAGCAGTTCTTC. Encoded protein: CASSQGLAASPTYNEQFF.

The V gene is TRBV20-1, the J gene TRBJ2-3; D gene unclear. V shed 7 bases and J shed 0 bases, with 14 bases lying between them. Germline V CDR1 and CDR2: DFQATT, SNEGSKA (reference sequence). This CDR3 region has 14 residues. CDR3: CSVPVWFSTDTQYF. As DNA, the CDR3 is TGCAGTGTACCGGTTTGGTTTAGCACAGATACGCAGTATTTT.

The CDR3 reads CASSLQDLGASYEQYF. The DNA for the CDR3 is TGCGCCAGCAGCCTTCAAGATTTAGGCGCTTCCTACGAGCAGTACTTC. V gene TRBV4-1 combines with J gene TRBJ2-7; D gene ambiguous. Trimming shortened V by 4 bases and J by 1 base, and 17 bases separated the two germline ends. Germline V gene data show CDR1 as MGHRA and CDR2 as YSYEKL. The CDR3 length is 16 residues.